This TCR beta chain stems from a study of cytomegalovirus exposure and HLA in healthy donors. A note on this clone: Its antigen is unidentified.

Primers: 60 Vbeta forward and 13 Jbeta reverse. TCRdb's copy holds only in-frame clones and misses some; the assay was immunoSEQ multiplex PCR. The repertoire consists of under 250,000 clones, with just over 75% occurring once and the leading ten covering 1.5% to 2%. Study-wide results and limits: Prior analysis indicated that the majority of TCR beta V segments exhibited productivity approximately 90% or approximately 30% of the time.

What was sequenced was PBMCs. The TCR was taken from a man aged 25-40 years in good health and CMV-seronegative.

CDR3 DNA sequence: TGTGCCAGTAGTATACTAGCGGGAGCTCGTGAGCAGTACTTC. It encodes CASSILAGAREQYF. The chain recombines TRBV19 with TRBJ2-7; 10 nucleotides align to TRBD2. The CDR3 has 14 amino acids. The V gene's germline CDR1 is LNHDA and CDR2 SQIVND (reference sequence). The V segment lost 2 bases and the J segment 7 bases; nucleotides outside the gene matches: 5.